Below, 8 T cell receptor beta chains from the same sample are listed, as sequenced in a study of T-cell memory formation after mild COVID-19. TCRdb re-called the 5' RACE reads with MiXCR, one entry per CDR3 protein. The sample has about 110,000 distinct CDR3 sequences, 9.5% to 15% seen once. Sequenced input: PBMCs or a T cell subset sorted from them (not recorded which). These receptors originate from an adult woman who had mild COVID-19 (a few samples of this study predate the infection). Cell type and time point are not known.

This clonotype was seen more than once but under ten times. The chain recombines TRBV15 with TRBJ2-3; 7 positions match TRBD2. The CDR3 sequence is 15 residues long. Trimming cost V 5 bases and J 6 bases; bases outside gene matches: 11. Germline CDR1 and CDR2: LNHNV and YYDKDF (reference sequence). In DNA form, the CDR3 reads TGTGCCACCAGCGGACCCGGACTAGGGACGGATACGCAGTATTTT. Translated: CATSGPGLGTDTQYF.

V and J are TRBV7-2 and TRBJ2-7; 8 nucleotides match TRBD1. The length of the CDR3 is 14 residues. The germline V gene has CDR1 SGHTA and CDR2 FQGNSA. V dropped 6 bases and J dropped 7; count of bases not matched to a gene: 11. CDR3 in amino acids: CASRAGTGPHEQYF. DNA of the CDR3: TGTGCCAGCAGGGCCGGGACAGGACCTCATGAGCAGTACTTC.

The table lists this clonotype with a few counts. In DNA form, the CDR3 reads TGTGCCAGCAGTTACGCGACCTACAATGAGCAGTTCTTC. Translation: CASSYATYNEQFF. The chain has TRBV6-2 or TRBV6-3 and TRBJ2-1; D is ambiguous. Germline lookup yields CDR1 MNHEY and CDR2 SVGEGT. CDR3 length equals 13 residues. V lost 2 bases and J 2 bases, leaving 4 bases between the germline ends.

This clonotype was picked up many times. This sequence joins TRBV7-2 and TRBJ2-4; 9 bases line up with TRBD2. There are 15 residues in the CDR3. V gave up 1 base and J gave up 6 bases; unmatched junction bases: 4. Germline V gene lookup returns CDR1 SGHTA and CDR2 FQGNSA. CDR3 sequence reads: CASSLEWREGNIQYF. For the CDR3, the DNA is TGTGCCAGCAGCTTAGAATGGCGGGAGGGAAACATTCAGTACTTC.

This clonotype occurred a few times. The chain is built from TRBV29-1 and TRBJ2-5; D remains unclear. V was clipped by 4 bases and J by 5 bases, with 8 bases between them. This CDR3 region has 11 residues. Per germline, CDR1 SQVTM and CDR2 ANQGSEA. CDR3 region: CSVVDPETQYF. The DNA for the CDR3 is TGCAGCGTTGTTGACCCGGAGACCCAGTACTTC.

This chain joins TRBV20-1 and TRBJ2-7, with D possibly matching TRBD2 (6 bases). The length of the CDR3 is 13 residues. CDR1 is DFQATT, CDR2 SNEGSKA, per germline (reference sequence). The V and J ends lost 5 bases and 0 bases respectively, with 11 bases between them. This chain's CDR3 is CSAFGSSSYEQYF. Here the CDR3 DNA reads TGCAGTGCTTTCGGGAGCTCCTCCTACGAGCAGTACTTC.

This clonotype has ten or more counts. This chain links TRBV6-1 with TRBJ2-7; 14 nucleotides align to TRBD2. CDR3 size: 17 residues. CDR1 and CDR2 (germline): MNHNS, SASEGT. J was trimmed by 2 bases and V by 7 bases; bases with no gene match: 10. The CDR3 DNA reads TGTGCCAGCACCCCCGGGACTAGCGGGGGTCTTACCTACGAGCAGTACTTC. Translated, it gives CASTPGTSGGLTYEQYF.

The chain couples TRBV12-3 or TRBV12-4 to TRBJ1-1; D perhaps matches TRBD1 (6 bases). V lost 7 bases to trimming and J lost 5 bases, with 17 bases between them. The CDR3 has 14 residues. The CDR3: CASTDGGGPTEAFF. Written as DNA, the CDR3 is TGTGCCAGCACCGACGGAGGGGGGCCTACTGAAGCTTTCTTT.